This is a list of T cell receptor beta chains from one sample in a study of T cell responses to AZD1222 COVID-19 vaccine. Method: immunoSEQ multiplex PCR; TCRdb's copy keeps in-frame clones and lacks some. The sample lists 130,000 or so clones, nearly 90% occurring once. The material sequenced was peripheral blood, taken 28 days after the second AZD1222 dose. All receptors come from an adult who received the AZD1222 COVID-19 vaccine. Each CDR3 is given with its conserved first and last residue. Each record gives: CDR3 protein, CDR3 DNA, CDR3 length, clone size, J gene, V gene, D gene. D genes are given only for firm matches. For some rows the clone size is stated as once, few or many, or as a class when expanded; others skip it.

CASSHQDEQYF,TGTGCCAGCTCCCACCAAGACGAGCAGTACTTC,11,few,TRBJ2-7,TRBV18,-
CASRPTSGPLETQYF,TGTGCCAGCAGGCCGACTAGCGGGCCCCTGGAGACCCAGTACTTC,15,-,TRBJ2-5,TRBV14,TRBD2
CASSLVGLAYEQYF,TGTGCCAGCAGCTTAGTGGGACTAGCCTACGAGCAGTACTTC,14,few,TRBJ2-7,TRBV11-2,TRBD2
CASSQSDRPRGYTF,TGTGCCAGCAGCCAATCGGACAGGCCTCGTGGCTACACCTTC,14,-,TRBJ1-2,TRBV3-1/TRBV3-2,TRBD1
CASRGTGTYEQYF,TGTGCCAGCCGGGGGACGGGAACCTACGAGCAGTACTTC,13,-,TRBJ2-7,TRBV11-2,-
CASSGAVPPQTQYF,TGTGCCAGCAGCGGTGCCGTGCCGCCACAGACCCAGTACTTC,14,few,TRBJ2-5,TRBV11-2,-
CASRDRDIPYEQYF,TGTGCCAGTAGGGACCGGGACATCCCCTACGAGCAGTACTTC,14,-,TRBJ2-7,TRBV19,-
CASSESGRDRNEQFF,TGCGCCAGCAGCGAAAGCGGGAGGGATCGCAATGAGCAGTTCTTC,15,-,TRBJ2-1,TRBV10-1,TRBD2
CASSQVTGQGSYGYTF,TGCGCCAGCAGCCAAGTTACGGGACAGGGATCCTATGGCTACACCTTC,16,-,TRBJ1-2,TRBV4-1,TRBD1
CASSQQGQLPGEQYF,TGTGCCAGCAGCCAACAAGGACAGTTGCCGGGGGAGCAGTACTTC,15,once,TRBJ2-7,TRBV4-2,-
CASSLNPGQGAGGYTF,TGTGCCAGCTCACTGAACCCTGGACAGGGGGCTGGTGGCTACACCTTC,16,-,TRBJ1-2,TRBV18,TRBD1
CASSFGPSNSVEAFF,TGTGCCAGCAGCTTTGGGCCCTCGAACTCCGTAGAAGCTTTCTTT,15,-,TRBJ1-1,TRBV7-6,-
CASSLVRVVSGNTIYF,TGTGCCAGCAGTTTGGTCAGGGTGGTATCTGGAAACACCATATATTTT,16,-,TRBJ1-3,TRBV28,-
CASSSIMSGPNYGYTF,TGCGCCAGCAGCTCGATTATGTCAGGGCCAAACTATGGCTACACCTTC,16,-,TRBJ1-2,TRBV4-1,-
CASSTNTEKLFF,TGTGCCAGCAGTACCAACACGGAAAAACTGTTTTTT,12,once,TRBJ1-4,TRBV6-2/TRBV6-3,-
CASSVGLAGIQTQYF,TGTGCCAGCAGTGTTGGACTAGCGGGGATACAGACCCAGTACTTC,15,once,TRBJ2-5,TRBV25-1,TRBD2
CASHLAEAGGNEKLFF,TGTGCCAGTCATCTAGCGGAGGCTGGAGGGAATGAAAAACTGTTTTTT,16,-,TRBJ1-4,TRBV19,-
CASSLRGRRLRGDSGANVLTF,TGTGCCAGCAGCCTCAGGGGGCGCCGCTTGAGGGGGGACTCTGGGGCCAACGTCCTGACTTTC,21,-,TRBJ2-6,TRBV21-1,-
CASSLGTTIGEKLFF,TGCGCCAGCAGCTTGGGGACGACAATTGGCGAAAAACTGTTTTTT,15,-,TRBJ1-4,TRBV5-1,-
CASSQGTGVQPQHF,TGTGCCAGCAGCCAAGGGACAGGGGTTCAGCCCCAGCATTTT,14,-,TRBJ1-5,TRBV3-1/TRBV3-2,TRBD1
CASSLRPGTDGYTF,TGCGCCAGCAGCTTGCGGCCAGGGACGGATGGCTACACCTTC,14,few,TRBJ1-2,TRBV5-1,-
CASSLEGVDYGYTF,TGCGCCAGCAGCTTGGAAGGGGTCGACTATGGCTACACCTTC,14,-,TRBJ1-2,TRBV5-1,-